The T cell receptor beta chain under discussion was sequenced for a study of early T cells in non-severe SARS-CoV-2 infection. Study in general: The authors sequenced bulk RNA from unsorted whole blood, leaving chains unpaired.

TCRdb independently ran MiXCR on the 5' RACE reads; one entry per CDR3 protein. This table holds roughly 30,000 distinct CDR3 sequences, over 3.5% found once. The CDR3 has 13 residues. The V segment lost 7 bases and the J segment 5 bases; nucleotides outside the gene matches: 8. CDR1 MNHNY and CDR2 SVGAGI come from the germline V gene (reference sequence). This TCR came from an adult who was a healthcare worker with PCR-confirmed SARS-CoV-2 infection or an uninfected control (not recorded which). V and J are TRBV6-6 and TRBJ2-7; 7 bases are shared with TRBD2. Material: whole blood. In nucleotides, the CDR3 is TGTGCCAGCACAGCGGGACTCGGGGACGAGCAGTACTTC. Amino acids: CASTAGLGDEQYF.